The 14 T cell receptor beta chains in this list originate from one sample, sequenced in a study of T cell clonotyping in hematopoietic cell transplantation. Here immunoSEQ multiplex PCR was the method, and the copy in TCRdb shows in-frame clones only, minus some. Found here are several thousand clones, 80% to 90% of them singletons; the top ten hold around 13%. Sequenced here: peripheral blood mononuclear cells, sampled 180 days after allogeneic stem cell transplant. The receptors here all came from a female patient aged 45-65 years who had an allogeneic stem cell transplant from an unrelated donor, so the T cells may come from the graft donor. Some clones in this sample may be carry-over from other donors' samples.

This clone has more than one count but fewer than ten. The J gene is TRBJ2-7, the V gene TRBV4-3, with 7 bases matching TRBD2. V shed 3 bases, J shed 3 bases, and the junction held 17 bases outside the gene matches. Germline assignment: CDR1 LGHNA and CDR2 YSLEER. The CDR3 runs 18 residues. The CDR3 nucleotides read TGCGCCAGCAGCCACGAGCCACTCGGCGGGGCTAGCGGCTACGAGCAGTACTTC. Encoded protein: CASSHEPLGGASGYEQYF.

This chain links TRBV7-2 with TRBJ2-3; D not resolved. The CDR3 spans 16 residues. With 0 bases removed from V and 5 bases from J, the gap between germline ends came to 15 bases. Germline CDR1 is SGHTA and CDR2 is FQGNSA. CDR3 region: CASSLASRVVGDTQYF. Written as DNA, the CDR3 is TGTGCCAGCAGCTTAGCCTCCCGGGTCGTAGGAGATACGCAGTATTTT.

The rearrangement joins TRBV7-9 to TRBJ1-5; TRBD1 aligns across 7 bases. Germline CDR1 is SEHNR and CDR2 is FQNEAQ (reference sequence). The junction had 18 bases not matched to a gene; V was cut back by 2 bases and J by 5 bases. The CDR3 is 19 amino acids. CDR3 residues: CASSLIQGGDPRRHQPQHF. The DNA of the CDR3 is TGTGCCAGCAGCTTAATTCAGGGGGGAGACCCGAGGCGACATCAGCCCCAGCATTTT.

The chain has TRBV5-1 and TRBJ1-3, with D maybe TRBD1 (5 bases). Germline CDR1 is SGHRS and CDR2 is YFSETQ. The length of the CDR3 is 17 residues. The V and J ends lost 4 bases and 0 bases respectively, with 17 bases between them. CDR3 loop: CASSPTMGLSSGNTIYF. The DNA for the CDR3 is TGCGCCAGCAGCCCGACGATGGGACTGAGCTCTGGAAACACCATATATTTT.

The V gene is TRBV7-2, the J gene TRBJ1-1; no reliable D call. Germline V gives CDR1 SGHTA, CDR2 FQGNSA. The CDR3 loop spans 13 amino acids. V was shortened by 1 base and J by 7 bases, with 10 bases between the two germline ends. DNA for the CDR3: TGTGCCAGCAGCTTAGTACGGCTGAGTGAAGCTTTCTTT. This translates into CASSLVRLSEAFF.

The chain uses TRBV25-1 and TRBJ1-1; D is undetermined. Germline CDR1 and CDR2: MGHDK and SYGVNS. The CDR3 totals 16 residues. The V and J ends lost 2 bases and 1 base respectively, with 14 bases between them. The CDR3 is CASSEVGNRGNTEAFF. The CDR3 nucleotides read TGTGCCAGCAGTGAAGTGGGGAACCGGGGGAACACTGAAGCTTTCTTT.

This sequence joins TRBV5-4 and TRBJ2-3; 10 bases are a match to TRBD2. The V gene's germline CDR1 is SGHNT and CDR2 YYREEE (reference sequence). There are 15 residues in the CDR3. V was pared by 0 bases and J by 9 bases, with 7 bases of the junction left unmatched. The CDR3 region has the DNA TGTGCCAGCAGCTTGGGGCTAGCGGGGGCCGAGACGCAGTATTTT. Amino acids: CASSLGLAGAETQYF.

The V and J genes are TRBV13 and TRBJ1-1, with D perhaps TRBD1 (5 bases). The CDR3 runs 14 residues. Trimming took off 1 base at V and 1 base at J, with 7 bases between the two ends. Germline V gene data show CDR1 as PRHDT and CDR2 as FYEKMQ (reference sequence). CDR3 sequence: CASSLAGGNTEAFF. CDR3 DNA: TGTGCCAGCAGCTTAGCGGGGGGGAACACTGAAGCTTTCTTT.

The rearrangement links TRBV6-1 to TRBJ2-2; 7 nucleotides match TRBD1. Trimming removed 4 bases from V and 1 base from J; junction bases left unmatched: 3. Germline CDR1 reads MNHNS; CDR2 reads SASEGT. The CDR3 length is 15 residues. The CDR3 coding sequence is TGTGCCAGCAGTGTTAGGGACAGGAACACCGGGGAGCTGTTTTTT. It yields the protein CASSVRDRNTGELFF.

CDR3 sequence (DNA): TGCGCCAGCAGCGATGGACAGGGCCATCGCACCTTC. Amino acid sequence: CASSDGQGHRTF. This chain uses TRBV5-1 with TRBJ1-2, with 8 bases lining up with TRBD1. V lost 4 bases and J lost 13; bases outside the gene matches: 9. Looked up from germline, CDR1 is SGHRS and CDR2 is YFSETQ. The CDR3 loop spans 12 amino acids.

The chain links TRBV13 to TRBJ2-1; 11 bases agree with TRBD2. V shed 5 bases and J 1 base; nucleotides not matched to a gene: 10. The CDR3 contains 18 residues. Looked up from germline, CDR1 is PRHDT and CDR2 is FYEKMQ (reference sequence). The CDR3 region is CASSGVGLAGGSYNEQFF. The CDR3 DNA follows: TGTGCCAGCAGCGGAGTAGGGCTAGCGGGGGGATCCTACAATGAGCAGTTCTTC.

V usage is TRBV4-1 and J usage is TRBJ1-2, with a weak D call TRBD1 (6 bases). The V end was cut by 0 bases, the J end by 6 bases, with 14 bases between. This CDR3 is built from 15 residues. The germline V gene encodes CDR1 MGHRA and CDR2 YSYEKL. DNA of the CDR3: TGCGCCAGCAGCCAAGAAGGTGTTAGGGGGAATGGCTACACCTTC. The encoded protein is CASSQEGVRGNGYTF.

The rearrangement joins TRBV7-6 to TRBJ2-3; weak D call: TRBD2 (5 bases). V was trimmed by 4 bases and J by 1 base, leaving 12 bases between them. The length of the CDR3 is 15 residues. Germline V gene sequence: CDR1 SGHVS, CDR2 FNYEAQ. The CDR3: CASSSKAGRTDTQYF. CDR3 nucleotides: TGTGCCAGCAGCTCCAAGGCGGGCCGCACAGATACGCAGTATTTT. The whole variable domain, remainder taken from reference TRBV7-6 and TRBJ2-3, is GAGVSQSPRYKVTKRGQDVALRCDPISGHVSLYWYRQALGQGPEFLTYFNYEAQQDKSGLPNDRFSAERPEGSISTLTIQRTEQRDSAMYRCASSSKAGRTDTQYFGPGTRLTVL.

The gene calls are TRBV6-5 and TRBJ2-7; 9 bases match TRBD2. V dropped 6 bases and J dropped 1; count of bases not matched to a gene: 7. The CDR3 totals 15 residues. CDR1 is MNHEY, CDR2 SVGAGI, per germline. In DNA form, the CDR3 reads TGTGCCAGCAGGCCAGGAGCGGGGGGATCCTACGAGCAGTACTTC. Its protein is CASRPGAGGSYEQYF.